The 23 T cell receptor beta chains below were found in one sample sequenced in a study of identifying expanded T cells in peripheral blood. Sequencing used immunoSEQ multiplex PCR; TCRdb keeps in-frame clones, though not all of them. The sample contains around 90,000 clones, around 89% of which appear only once. The source material was blood. All receptors derive from a person aged 18-70 years in good health.

The chain joins TRBV5-1 to TRBJ2-1, with 9 bases fitting TRBD1. J was trimmed by 6 bases and V by 6 bases; bases with no gene match: 10. This CDR3 contains 15 residues. Germline CDR1 SGHRS, CDR2 YFSETQ. The CDR3 DNA reads as TGCGCCAGCAAAACTTCACAGGGGGCGGCCAATGAGCAGTTCTTC. This gives the protein CASKTSQGAANEQFF.

The chain is built from TRBV9 and TRBJ2-5; 7 bases line up with TRBD2. The CDR3 spans 17 residues. Germline V gives CDR1 SGDLS, CDR2 YYNGEE. Unmatched junction bases numbered 16, after V lost 3 bases and J lost 5 bases. CDR3 in amino acids: CASSEDGGGPLGETQYF. In DNA, the CDR3 is TGTGCCAGCAGCGAAGATGGGGGAGGGCCGCTGGGGGAGACCCAGTACTTC.

The V call is TRBV7-2, the J call TRBJ2-1; D is uncertain. Trimming shortened V by 2 bases and J by 5 bases, and 4 bases separated the two germline ends. Germline V gene lookup returns CDR1 SGHTA and CDR2 FQGNSA. The CDR3 length is 12 residues. CDR3 loop: CASSLSDNEQFF. The CDR3 nucleotides are TGTGCCAGCAGCTTATCGGACAATGAGCAGTTCTTC.

This clone showed up just a few times. The V call is TRBV28, the J call TRBJ1-2; 9 bases agree with TRBD1. This CDR3 comprises 14 residues. From germline, CDR1 is MDHEN and CDR2 SYDVKM. Trimming took 3 bases from V and 7 from J; bases not matched to a gene: 6. This chain's CDR3 is CASSFSGTGSGYTF. The CDR3 DNA sequence: TGTGCCAGCAGTTTTTCCGGGACAGGGAGTGGCTACACCTTC.

CDR3 bases: TGTGCCAGCTCACCAATTTTAGCTGCTGGCCTCAATGAGCAGTTCTTC. Its translation is CASSPILAAGLNEQFF. The chain employs TRBV18 and TRBJ2-1; D gene unclear. The V end lost 2 bases, the J end lost 6 bases, and 17 bases lay between the germline ends. The CDR3 runs to 16 residues. Germline V gene lookup returns CDR1 KGHSH and CDR2 LQKENI.

In its sample, this clone was seen once. The V call is TRBV6-5, the J call TRBJ2-7, with 8 bases fitting TRBD1. Germline V gene data show CDR1 as MNHEY and CDR2 as SVGAGI. This CDR3 has 15 amino acids. J gave up 2 bases and V 3 bases, and 6 bases lay outside the gene matches. Here the CDR3 reads CASSYGQGGPYEQYF. The CDR3, as DNA: TGTGCCAGCAGTTATGGACAGGGAGGCCCCTACGAGCAGTACTTC.

The rearrangement links TRBV9 to TRBJ2-5; no firm D call. This CDR3 comprises 14 residues. V lost 0 bases and J lost 2, with 8 bases in between. Germline V CDR1 and CDR2: SGDLS, YYNGEE. Here the CDR3 reads CASSVGVGQETQYF. CDR3 coding DNA: TGTGCCAGCAGCGTAGGGGTAGGGCAAGAGACCCAGTACTTC.

The chain joins TRBV27 to TRBJ1-3; D gene ambiguous. Germline CDR1 is MNHEY and CDR2 is SMNVEV (reference sequence). Deletions cut 2 bases from V and 4 bases from J, with 3 bases between. The CDR3 totals 12 residues. This CDR3 is CASSLPGNTIYF. In DNA form, the CDR3 reads TGTGCCAGCAGTTTACCCGGAAACACCATATATTTT.

The CDR3 reads CASSPGGAQAKNIQYF. The CDR3 nucleotides are TGTGCCAGCAGCCCGGGGGGGGCTCAAGCCAAAAACATTCAGTACTTC. The chain combines TRBV28 with TRBJ2-4, with TRBD2 identical over 8 bases. In germline, CDR1 is MDHEN, CDR2 SYDVKM. This CDR3 has 16 residues. The V segment lost 6 bases and the J segment 0 bases; nucleotides outside the gene matches: 7. The full variable domain, its missing parts supplied by reference TRBV28 and TRBJ2-4, is DVKVTQSSRYLVKRTGEKVFLECVQDMDHENMFWYRQDPGLGLRLIYFSYDVKMKEKGDIPEGYSVSREKKERFSLILESASTNQTSMYLCASSPGGAQAKNIQYFGAGTRLSVL.

The genes are TRBV14 and TRBJ2-7, with D perhaps TRBD1 (5 bases). V was trimmed by 8 bases and J by 2 bases, leaving 13 bases between them. This CDR3 comprises 13 residues. From germline, CDR1 is SGHDN and CDR2 FVKESK. The CDR3 loop reads CASSRYRTYEQYF. The CDR3 nucleotides are TGTGCCAGCTCAAGATACAGGACCTACGAGCAGTACTTC.

The genes are TRBV5-1 and TRBJ2-3; unclear D gene. Germline V gene lookup returns CDR1 SGHRS and CDR2 YFSETQ. The V gene lost 6 bases and the J gene lost 6 bases, with 17 bases spanning the gap. This CDR3 contains 14 residues. The CDR3 protein is CASTLSPSADTQYF. The CDR3 DNA follows: TGCGCCAGCACATTGAGTCCTTCAGCGGATACGCAGTATTTT. Using reference TRBV5-1 and TRBJ2-3 for the parts outside the CDR3, the full variable domain is KAGVTQTPRYLIKTRGQQVTLSCSPISGHRSVSWYQQTPGQGLQFLFEYFSETQRNKGNFPGRFSGRQFSNSRSEMNVSTLELGDSALYLCASTLSPSADTQYFGPGTRLTVL.

The gene calls are TRBV6-6 and TRBJ2-5; 7 bases align to TRBD2. This CDR3 has 14 residues. V lost 5 bases to trimming and J lost 2 bases; unmatched junction nucleotides: 5. CDR1 MNHNY and CDR2 SVGAGI come from the germline V gene (reference sequence). CDR3 protein: CASSLLGGQETQYF. CDR3 DNA sequence: TGTGCCAGCAGTCTACTGGGGGGGCAAGAGACCCAGTACTTC.

The chain recombines TRBV19 with TRBJ1-4; TRBD1 aligns across 7 bases. V lost 3 bases to trimming and J lost 0 bases; unmatched junction nucleotides: 7. The CDR3 runs to 17 residues. Germline CDR1 LNHDA, CDR2 SQIVND (reference sequence). The CDR3 region is CASSISGTVATNEKLFF. The CDR3 region has the DNA TGTGCCAGTAGTATTTCGGGGACAGTTGCAACTAATGAAAAACTGTTTTTT. The whole variable domain, remainder taken from reference TRBV19 and TRBJ1-4, is DGGITQSPKYLFRKEGQNVTLSCEQNLNHDAMYWYRQDPGQGLRLIYYSQIVNDFQKGDIAEGYSVSREKKESFPLTVTSAQKNPTAFYLCASSISGTVATNEKLFFGSGTQLSVL.

This rearrangement joins TRBV7-9 to TRBJ2-1, with D possibly being TRBD1 (7 bases). Trimming left V 11 bases short and J 0 bases short, with 11 bases between. The CDR3 is 13 amino acids. The germline V gene encodes CDR1 SEHNR and CDR2 FQNEAQ (reference sequence). In nucleotides, the CDR3 is TGTGCCTGCGGGACAGTCTCCTACAATGAGCAGTTCTTC. It encodes CACGTVSYNEQFF.

This chain uses TRBV6-1 with TRBJ1-2; D not certain. Germline-derived CDR1 and CDR2 are MNHNS and SASEGT. The CDR3 is 13 amino acids. Deletions cut 0 bases from V and 8 bases from J, with 10 bases between. The CDR3 sequence: CASSEAEVKGYTF. DNA of the CDR3: TGTGCCAGCAGTGAAGCTGAGGTGAAGGGCTACACCTTC.

The chain employs TRBV5-1 and TRBJ1-4, with 7 bases identical to TRBD1. Germline values: CDR1 SGHRS, CDR2 YFSETQ. With V trimmed by 0 bases and J by 3 bases, 2 bases remained unmatched. The CDR3 is 15 residues long. The CDR3 nucleotides read TGCGCCAGCAGCTTGGGACAGGGTGCTAATGAAAAACTGTTTTTT. Its protein is CASSLGQGANEKLFF.

The V call is TRBV6-6, the J call TRBJ1-2, with D possibly matching TRBD1 (6 bases). CDR1 MNHNY and CDR2 SVGAGI come from the germline V gene (reference sequence). V was cut by 4 bases and J by 9 bases, with 15 bases left in between. This CDR3 spans 13 amino acids. The CDR3 loop is CASSWAGDVSYTF. CDR3 bases: TGTGCCAGCAGTTGGGCAGGGGATGTCAGCTACACCTTC.

This rearrangement joins TRBV5-4 to TRBJ2-3; 9 bases fit TRBD2. CDR1 is SGHNT, CDR2 YYREEE, per germline (reference sequence). The junction had 5 bases not matched to a gene; V was cut back by 3 bases and J by 6 bases. The CDR3 sequence is 14 residues long. The CDR3 protein is CASSSRGREDTQYF. The DNA of the CDR3 is TGTGCCAGCAGCTCACGCGGGAGGGAGGATACGCAGTATTTT.

V usage is TRBV9 and J usage is TRBJ1-5, with TRBD1 as a possible D gene (5 bases). V lost 1 base to trimming and J lost 7 bases, with 27 bases between them. Germline V gene lookup returns CDR1 SGDLS and CDR2 YYNGEE. The CDR3 has 19 amino acids. This CDR3 reads CASSVRREGTDGPHQPQHF. CDR3 in DNA: TGTGCCAGCAGCGTAAGAAGAGAGGGGACGGATGGGCCTCACCAGCCCCAGCATTTT.

The chain joins TRBV14 to TRBJ1-3; tentative D call: TRBD1 (5 bases). This CDR3 comprises 16 residues. V dropped 0 bases and J dropped 4 bases, with 13 bases sitting between them. Germline V gene lookup returns CDR1 SGHDN and CDR2 FVKESK. The DNA of the CDR3 is TGTGCCAGCAGCCAAGAAAGAACCGGGGGAGGAAACACCATATATTTT. This gives the protein CASSQERTGGGNTIYF.

This chain links TRBV9 with TRBJ1-2, with TRBD1 as a possible D gene (5 bases). The V and J ends lost 0 bases and 8 bases respectively, with 14 bases between them. This CDR3 contains 14 residues. Per the germline V gene, CDR1 is SGDLS and CDR2 is YYNGEE. CDR3 loop: CASSVASGREGYTF. For the CDR3, the DNA is TGTGCCAGCAGCGTAGCTTCGGGACGGGAGGGCTACACCTTC.

This rearrangement joins TRBV7-2 to TRBJ2-7; 16 bases line up with TRBD2. This CDR3 spans 17 amino acids. Germline V gene sequence: CDR1 SGHTA, CDR2 FQGNSA. V was pared by 8 bases and J by 4 bases, with 11 bases of the junction left unmatched. This CDR3 reads CASRGGLAGGARYEQYF. Written as DNA, the CDR3 is TGTGCCAGCCGGGGGGGACTAGCGGGAGGGGCTAGGTACGAGCAGTACTTC.

In its sample, this clone was seen a few times. This chain joins TRBV6-5 and TRBJ1-6; tentative D call: TRBD1 (5 bases). CDR3 length equals 12 residues. Germline lookup yields CDR1 MNHEY and CDR2 SVGAGI. The V end was cut by 5 bases, the J end by 8 bases, with 7 bases between. CDR3 sequence (DNA): TGTGCCAGCAGTAGGGACCATTCACCCCTCCACTTT. Residues: CASSRDHSPLHF.